This TCR beta chain was sequenced for a study of control samples from healthy donors and cancer patients. Assay used: immunoSEQ multiplex PCR; TCRdb lists only in-frame clones, some missing. The sample contains about 120,000 clones, roughly nine tenths of which appear only once. Germline lookup yields CDR1 SNHLY and CDR2 FYNNEI. With 5 bases removed from V and 4 bases from J, the gap between germline ends came to 14 bases. The CDR3 is 15 amino acids. This receptor was obtained from a woman aged 50 to 60 with colorectal cancer. This chain uses TRBV2 with TRBJ1-4; the D gene is possibly TRBD1 (5 bases). The sample comprised PBMCs. CDR3 sequence reads: CASSPRAGFNEKLFF. As DNA, the CDR3 is TGTGCCAGCAGTCCCCGGGCAGGGTTTAATGAAAAACTGTTTTTT.